These 15 T cell receptor beta chains were all obtained from the same sample, sequenced in a study of shared clonotypes between healthy human individuals. Sequencing was performed with immunoSEQ multiplex PCR; in TCRdb, only in-frame clones are kept and a portion is missing. The sample contains under 850,000 clones, 80% to 95% of which appear only once. CD8 cells regarded as naive lacked CD45RO, were positively chosen for CCR7, and omitted terminally differentiated effector memory CD45RA+ cells. Sequencing was done on a sample of naive CD8+ T cells sorted from blood. These TCRs come from a young man in good health.

The V gene is TRBV11-2, the J gene TRBJ2-1; the D is unclear. Germline loops: CDR1 SGHAT, CDR2 FQNNGV. V dropped 1 base and J dropped 4 bases, with 11 bases sitting between them. CDR3 size: 15 residues. The CDR3 DNA sequence: TGTGCCAGCAGCTTAGCCAGTGGGCCTTACAATGAGCAGTTCTTC. Amino acid sequence: CASSLASGPYNEQFF.

The V and J genes are TRBV9 and TRBJ1-3; 9 nucleotides agree with TRBD1. The V segment lost 1 base and the J segment 0 bases; nucleotides outside the gene matches: 8. Germline lookup yields CDR1 SGDLS and CDR2 YYNGEE. The CDR3 covers 18 residues. CDR3 nucleotide sequence: TGTGCCAGCAGCGTACAGTTTGGGACAGGGAACTCTGGAAACACCATATATTTT. Amino acid sequence: CASSVQFGTGNSGNTIYF.

The J gene is TRBJ1-5, the V gene TRBV2; the D gene is possibly TRBD1 (5 bases). The V end lost 0 bases, the J end lost 9 bases, and 6 bases lay between the germline ends. The CDR3 totals 12 residues. The germline V gene has CDR1 SNHLY and CDR2 FYNNEI. CDR3 bases: TGTGCCAGCAGTGAAGCAAGGGGGCCCCAGCATTTT. Translation: CASSEARGPQHF.

This sequence joins TRBV4-3 and TRBJ2-7; either TRBD1 or TRBD2 may supply D (5 bases each). The V gene lost 0 bases and the J gene lost 2 bases, with 11 bases spanning the gap. CDR1 and CDR2 from the germline V gene are LGHNA and YSLEER. CDR3 length: 15 amino acids. The CDR3 region has the DNA TGCGCCAGCAGCCAAGACAGGGTCGGGGCCTACGAGCAGTACTTC. This gives the protein CASSQDRVGAYEQYF.

The chain couples TRBV19 to TRBJ1-1; TRBD1 is a possible D gene (5 bases). Trimming left V 5 bases short and J 3 bases short, with 13 bases between. This CDR3 has 14 amino acids. Germline-derived CDR1 and CDR2 are LNHDA and SQIVND (reference sequence). The CDR3 DNA reads as TGTGCCAGTAGTTTGGGGCCCGGTGACACTGAAGCTTTCTTT. Translation: CASSLGPGDTEAFF.

The rearrangement links TRBV7-9 to TRBJ1-5, with D hard to call. CDR1 is SEHNR, CDR2 FQNEAQ, per germline (reference sequence). V lost 1 base and J 3 bases, leaving 16 bases between the germline ends. The CDR3 covers 17 residues. CDR3 sequence (DNA): TGTGCCAGCAGCTTAGATGGAGGATATGGGAACAATCAGCCCCAGCATTTT. It translates to CASSLDGGYGNNQPQHF.

The chain is built from TRBV30 and TRBJ2-2; D is unclear. V was shortened by 0 bases and J by 2 bases, with 16 bases between the two germline ends. Per germline, CDR1 GTSNPN and CDR2 SVGIG (reference sequence). The CDR3 is 17 residues long. The chain's CDR3 is CAWSVLESWVNTGELFF. The CDR3 coding sequence is TGTGCCTGGAGTGTACTTGAGTCCTGGGTTAACACCGGGGAGCTGTTTTTT. Combining the CDR3 with reference TRBV30 and TRBJ2-2 gives the whole variable domain SQTIHQWPATLVQPVGSPLSLECTVEGTSNPNLYWYRQAAGRGLQLLFYSVGIGQISSEVPQNLSASRPQDRQFILSSKKLLLSDSGFYLCAWSVLESWVNTGELFFGEGSRLTVL.

The V and J genes are TRBV7-9 and TRBJ2-1, with unresolved D. With 5 bases removed from V and 7 bases from J, the gap between germline ends came to 15 bases. CDR1 and CDR2 from the germline V gene are SEHNR and FQNEAQ (reference sequence). The CDR3 runs to 14 residues. CDR3 DNA sequence: TGTGCCAGCAGCCCACCGAACATGGTAAATGAGCAGTTCTTC. Protein product: CASSPPNMVNEQFF.

With regard to this clone: The sample contains more than one DNA sequence encoding this CDR3. The CDR3 DNA follows: TGTGCCAGCAGCTCCGGACAGGGTACAGAAAAACTGTTTTTT. This gives the protein CASSSGQGTEKLFF. The rearrangement links TRBV7-9 to TRBJ1-4; 8 bases are shared with TRBD1. The germline CDR1 and CDR2 sequences are SEHNR and FQNEAQ (reference sequence). The CDR3 has 14 amino acids. V dropped 4 bases and J dropped 8; count of bases not matched to a gene: 6.

This rearrangement joins TRBV13 to TRBJ2-7, with 7 bases that match TRBD2. Per germline, CDR1 PRHDT and CDR2 FYEKMQ (reference sequence). After removal of 5 bases from V and 6 bases from J, the junction contained 13 bases not matched to a gene. CDR3 size: 15 residues. This CDR3 is CASSPQGAGAPEQYF. The DNA for the CDR3 is TGTGCCAGCAGCCCCCAAGGGGCGGGAGCCCCCGAGCAGTACTTC. Variable domain in full (rest from reference TRBV13 and TRBJ2-7): AAGVIQSPRHLIKEKRETATLKCYPIPRHDTVYWYQQGPGQDPQFLISFYEKMQSDKGSIPDRFSAQQFSDYHSELNMSSLELGDSALYFCASSPQGAGAPEQYFGPGTRLTVT.

V gene TRBV15 combines with J gene TRBJ2-6; no clear D gene. CDR1 is LNHNV and CDR2 is YYDKDF in the germline V gene (reference sequence). CDR3 length equals 16 residues. The germline V and J ends were trimmed by 0 bases and 0 bases, with 6 bases remaining between them. CDR3 loop: CATSRDMGSGANVLTF. CDR3 bases: TGTGCCACCAGCAGAGATATGGGCTCTGGGGCCAACGTCCTGACTTTC.

The chain combines TRBV29-1 with TRBJ2-7; no clear D gene. CDR1 is SQVTM, CDR2 ANQGSEA, per germline. The CDR3 extends over 13 amino acids. The germline V and J ends were trimmed by 2 bases and 4 bases, with 12 bases remaining between them. CDR3 region: CSVEQEFGYEQYF. The DNA of the CDR3 is TGCAGCGTTGAACAAGAATTCGGATACGAGCAGTACTTC.

The chain joins TRBV7-6 to TRBJ2-1; TRBD2 aligns across 9 bases. Germline CDR1 SGHVS, CDR2 FNYEAQ. The CDR3 length is 19 residues. V lost 1 base to trimming and J lost 4 bases; unmatched junction nucleotides: 14. The CDR3 region has the DNA TGTGCCAGCAGCTTAGATGGGGGTTCTCGCGGGAGGGCTTACAATGAGCAGTTCTTC. Protein product: CASSLDGGSRGRAYNEQFF.

J is TRBJ2-7 and V is TRBV6-5; D is possibly TRBD1 (5 bases). Trimming pared 7 bases from V and 2 bases from J, leaving 12 bases between. CDR3 length equals 13 residues. Germline lookup yields CDR1 MNHEY and CDR2 SVGAGI. CDR3 bases: TGTGCCAGCACCTTTGCGACAGCCTACGAGCAGTACTTC. Translated, it gives CASTFATAYEQYF.

This chain joins TRBV28 and TRBJ1-5; D unclear. V shed 3 bases and J shed 4 bases, with 19 bases lying between them. CDR3 size: 17 residues. Germline CDR1 is MDHEN and CDR2 is SYDVKM. CDR3 in amino acids: CASSFFVGLQGNQPQHF. DNA for the CDR3: TGTGCCAGCAGTTTTTTCGTCGGTCTACAAGGGAATCAGCCCCAGCATTTT.